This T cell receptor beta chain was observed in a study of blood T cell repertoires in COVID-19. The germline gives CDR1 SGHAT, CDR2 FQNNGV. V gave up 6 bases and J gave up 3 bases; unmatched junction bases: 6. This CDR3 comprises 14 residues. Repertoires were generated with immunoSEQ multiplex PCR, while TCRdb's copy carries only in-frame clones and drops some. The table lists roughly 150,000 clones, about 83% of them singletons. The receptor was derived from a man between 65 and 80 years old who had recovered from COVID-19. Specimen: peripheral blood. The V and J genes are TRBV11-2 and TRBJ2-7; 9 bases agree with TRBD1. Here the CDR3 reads CASRNTGQGYEQYF. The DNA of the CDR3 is TGTGCCAGCAGGAATACGGGACAGGGCTACGAGCAGTACTTC. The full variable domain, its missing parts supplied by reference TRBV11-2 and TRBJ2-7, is EAGVAQSPRYKIIEKRQSVAFWCNPISGHATLYWYQQILGQGPKLLIQFQNNGVVDDSQLPKDRFSAERLKGVDSTLKIQPAKLEDSAVYLCASRNTGQGYEQYFGPGTRLTVT.